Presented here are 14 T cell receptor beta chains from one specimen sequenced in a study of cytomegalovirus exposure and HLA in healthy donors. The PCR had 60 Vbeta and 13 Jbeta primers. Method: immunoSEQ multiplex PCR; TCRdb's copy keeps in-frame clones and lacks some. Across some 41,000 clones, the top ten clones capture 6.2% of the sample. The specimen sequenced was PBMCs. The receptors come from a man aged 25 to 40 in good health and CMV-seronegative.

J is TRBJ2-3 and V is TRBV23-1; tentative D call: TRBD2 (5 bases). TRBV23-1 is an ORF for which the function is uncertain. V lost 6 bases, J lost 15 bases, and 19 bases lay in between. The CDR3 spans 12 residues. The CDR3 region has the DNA TGCGCCAGCAGCCGCCGGGATGCTTGTGGATATTTT. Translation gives CASSRRDACGYF.

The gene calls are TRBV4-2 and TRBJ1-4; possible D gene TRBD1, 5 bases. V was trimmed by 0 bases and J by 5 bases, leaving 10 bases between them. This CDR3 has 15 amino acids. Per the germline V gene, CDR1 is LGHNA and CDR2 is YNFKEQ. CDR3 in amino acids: CASSQETAQNEKLFF. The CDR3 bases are TGTGCCAGCAGCCAAGAGACAGCTCAAAATGAAAAACTGTTTTTT.

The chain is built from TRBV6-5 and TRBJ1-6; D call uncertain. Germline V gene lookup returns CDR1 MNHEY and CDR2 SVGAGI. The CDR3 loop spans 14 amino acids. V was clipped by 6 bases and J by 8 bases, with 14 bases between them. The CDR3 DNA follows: TGTGCCAGCAGCTATACACTCCGGGATTCACCCCTCCACTTT. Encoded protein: CASSYTLRDSPLHF.

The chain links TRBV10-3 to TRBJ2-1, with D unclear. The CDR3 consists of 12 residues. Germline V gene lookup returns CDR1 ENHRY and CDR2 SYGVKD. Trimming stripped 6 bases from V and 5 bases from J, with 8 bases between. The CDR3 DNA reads TGTGCCATCAGCAGGAATGACAATGAGCAGTTCTTC. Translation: CAISRNDNEQFF.

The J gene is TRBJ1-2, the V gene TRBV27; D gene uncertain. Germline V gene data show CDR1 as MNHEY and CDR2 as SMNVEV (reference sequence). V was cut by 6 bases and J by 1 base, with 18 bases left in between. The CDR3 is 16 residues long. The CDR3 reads CASRPGSWSGNYGYTF. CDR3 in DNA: TGTGCCAGCAGGCCCGGGAGTTGGAGTGGTAACTATGGCTACACCTTC.

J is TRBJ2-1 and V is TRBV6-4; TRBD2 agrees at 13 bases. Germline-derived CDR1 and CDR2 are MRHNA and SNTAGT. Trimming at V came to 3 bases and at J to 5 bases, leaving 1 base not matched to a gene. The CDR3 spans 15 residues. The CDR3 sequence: CASSELAGGHNEQFF. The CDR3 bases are TGTGCCAGCAGTGAACTAGCGGGGGGGCACAATGAGCAGTTCTTC.

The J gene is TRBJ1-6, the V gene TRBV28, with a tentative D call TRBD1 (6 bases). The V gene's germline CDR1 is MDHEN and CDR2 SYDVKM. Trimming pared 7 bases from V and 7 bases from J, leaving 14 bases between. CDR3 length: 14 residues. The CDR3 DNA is TGTGCCAGCATTACAGGGACGCCGAATTCACCCCTCCACTTT. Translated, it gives CASITGTPNSPLHF.

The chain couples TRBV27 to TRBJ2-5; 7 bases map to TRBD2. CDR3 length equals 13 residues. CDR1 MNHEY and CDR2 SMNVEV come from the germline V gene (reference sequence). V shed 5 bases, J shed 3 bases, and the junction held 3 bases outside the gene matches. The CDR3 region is CASSQLAEETQYF. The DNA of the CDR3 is TGTGCCAGCAGTCAGCTAGCGGAAGAGACCCAGTACTTC.

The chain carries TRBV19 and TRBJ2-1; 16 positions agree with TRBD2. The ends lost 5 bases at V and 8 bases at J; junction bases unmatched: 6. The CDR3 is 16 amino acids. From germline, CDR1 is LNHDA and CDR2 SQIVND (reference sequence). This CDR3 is CASSAGLAGGSYEQFF. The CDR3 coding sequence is TGTGCCAGTAGTGCGGGACTAGCGGGGGGGTCTTATGAGCAGTTCTTC. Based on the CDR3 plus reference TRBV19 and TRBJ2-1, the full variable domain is DGGITQSPKYLFRKEGQNVTLSCEQNLNHDAMYWYRQDPGQGLRLIYYSQIVNDFQKGDIAEGYSVSREKKESFPLTVTSAQKNPTAFYLCASSAGLAGGSYEQFFGPGTRLTVL.

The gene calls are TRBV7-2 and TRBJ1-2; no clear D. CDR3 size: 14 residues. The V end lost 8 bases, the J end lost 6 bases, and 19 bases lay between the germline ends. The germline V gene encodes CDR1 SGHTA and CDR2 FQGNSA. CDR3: CASSPGGSVNGYTF. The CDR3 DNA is TGTGCCAGCTCTCCGGGAGGTAGTGTTAATGGCTACACCTTC.

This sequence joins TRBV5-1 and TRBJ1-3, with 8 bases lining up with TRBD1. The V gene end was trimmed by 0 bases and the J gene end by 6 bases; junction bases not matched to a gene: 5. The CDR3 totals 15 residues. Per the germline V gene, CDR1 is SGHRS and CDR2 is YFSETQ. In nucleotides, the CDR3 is TGCGCCAGCAGCTTGGATGGGACAGGATTAAACACCATATATTTT. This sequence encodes CASSLDGTGLNTIYF.

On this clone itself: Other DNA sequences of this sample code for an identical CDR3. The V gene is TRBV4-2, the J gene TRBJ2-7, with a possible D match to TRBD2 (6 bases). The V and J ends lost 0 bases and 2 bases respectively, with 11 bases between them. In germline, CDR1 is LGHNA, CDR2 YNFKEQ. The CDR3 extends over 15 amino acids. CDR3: CASSQEVSGAYEQYF. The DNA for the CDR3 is TGTGCCAGCAGCCAAGAAGTTAGCGGAGCCTACGAGCAGTACTTC.

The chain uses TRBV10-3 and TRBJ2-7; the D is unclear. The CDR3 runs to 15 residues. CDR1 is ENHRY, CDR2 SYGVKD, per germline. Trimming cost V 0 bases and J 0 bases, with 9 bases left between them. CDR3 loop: CAISESSPTSYEQYF. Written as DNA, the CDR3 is TGTGCCATCAGTGAGTCGTCTCCTACCTCCTACGAGCAGTACTTC.

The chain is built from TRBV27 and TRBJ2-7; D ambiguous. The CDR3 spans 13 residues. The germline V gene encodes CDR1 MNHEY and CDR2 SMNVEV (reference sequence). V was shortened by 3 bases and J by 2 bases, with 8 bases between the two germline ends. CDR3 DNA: TGTGCCAGCAGTTTGGGCAGAGCCTACGAGCAGTACTTC. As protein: CASSLGRAYEQYF.